This is a list of T cell receptor beta chains from one sample in a study of CD8 T cells in Susac syndrome. TCRdb re-called the immunoSEQ multiplex PCR reads through MiXCR, storing one row per CDR3 protein. The sample contains about 300,000 distinct CDR3 sequences, 92% of which appear only once. Sequencing input: CD4+ T cells from PBMCs. Receptors were obtained from a human donor with multiple sclerosis. The CDR3 runs from the conserved cysteine through the conserved F or W. The D gene is left open where the match is weak. Size values are once, few and many counts, or a class for expanded clones, and some rows have none.

D: TRBD1
size: NA
J: TRBJ1-6
V: TRBV5-1
DNA: TGCGCCAGCAGCCGTAGACAGGGTCCGGACTCACCCCTCCACTTT
CDR3: CASSRRQGPDSPLHF

D: TRBD2
size: NA
J: TRBJ2-2
V: TRBV5-4
DNA: TGTGCCAGCAGCTTGTCTAGCGGGGGTTACACCGGGGAGCTGTTTTTT
CDR3: CASSLSSGGYTGELFF

D: TRBD2
size: NA
J: TRBJ2-1
V: TRBV20-1
DNA: TGCAGTGCTAGAGGGGGCCGACTAGCGGGAGACAATGAGCAGTTCTTC
CDR3: CSARGGRLAGDNEQFF

D: NA
size: NA
J: TRBJ1-4
V: TRBV14
DNA: TGTGCCAGCAGCCAGGTCCCAACTAATGAAAAACTGTTTTTT
CDR3: CASSQVPTNEKLFF

D: TRBD1
size: once
J: TRBJ1-2
V: TRBV6-2/TRBV6-3
DNA: TGTGCCAGCAGGGGACAGGGGAACTATGGCTACACCTTC
CDR3: CASRGQGNYGYTF

D: NA
size: NA
J: TRBJ2-5
V: TRBV19
DNA: TGTGCCAGTAGTATAGGTGGCCAAGAGACCCAGTACTTC
CDR3: CASSIGGQETQYF

D: TRBD2
size: few
J: TRBJ2-1
V: TRBV7-7
DNA: TGTGCTAGCAGCTTAGCGGGGGGGTTCAATGAGCAGTTCTTC
CDR3: CASSLAGGFNEQFF

D: NA
size: NA
J: TRBJ1-1
V: TRBV6-5
DNA: TGTGCCAGCAGTTACTCAACTTCCAGGGTGACAGGTCGAGGATGGGAGGCTTTCTTT
CDR3: CASSYSTSRVTGRGWEAFF

D: NA
size: NA
J: TRBJ2-2
V: TRBV6-2/TRBV6-3
DNA: TGTGCCAGCAGAAGGGGTACCGGGGAGCTGTTTTTT
CDR3: CASRRGTGELFF

D: NA
size: NA
J: TRBJ1-1
V: TRBV7-2
DNA: TGTGCCAGCAGCTTAGAAGGTCGAGGTAACAGTGAAGCTTTCTTT
CDR3: CASSLEGRGNSEAFF

D: NA
size: NA
J: TRBJ1-6
V: TRBV5-1
DNA: TGCGCCAGCAGCTTACCCACTGCAGGGTCGCTTCTTGATTCACCCCTCCACTTT
CDR3: CASSLPTAGSLLDSPLHF

D: NA
size: NA
J: TRBJ2-3
V: TRBV20-1
DNA: TGCAGTGCTTTGGTTAGCGGCACAGATACGCAGTATTTT
CDR3: CSALVSGTDTQYF

D: TRBD2
size: NA
J: TRBJ2-7
V: TRBV3-1
DNA: TGTGCCAGCAGCCAAGATCTAGCTAGCGGGATAACCTACGAGCAGTACTTC
CDR3: CASSQDLASGITYEQYF

D: TRBD2
size: few
J: TRBJ2-1
V: TRBV6-2/TRBV6-3
DNA: TGTGCCAGCAGGACTAGCGGCAGCAATGAGCAGTTCTTC
CDR3: CASRTSGSNEQFF

D: NA
size: NA
J: TRBJ2-5
V: TRBV29-1
DNA: TGCAGCTTTGGGCAGGGGGGACAGGAGACCCAGTACTTC
CDR3: CSFGQGGQETQYF

D: TRBD2
size: NA
J: TRBJ2-7
V: TRBV29-1
DNA: TGCAGCGCCGGATCTAGCGGGACAAGATACGAGCAGTACTTC
CDR3: CSAGSSGTRYEQYF

D: NA
size: NA
J: TRBJ2-7
V: TRBV30
DNA: TGTGCCTGGAGTTTCGGGACTGGTAAGGGAAACGAGCAGTACTTC
CDR3: CAWSFGTGKGNEQYF

D: TRBD1
size: NA
J: TRBJ1-5
V: TRBV30
DNA: TGTGCCTGGAGCCGACAGGGTCGTCAGCCCCAGCATTTT
CDR3: CAWSRQGRQPQHF

D: TRBD1
size: NA
J: TRBJ2-7
V: TRBV28
DNA: TGTGCCAGCAGTCTTAACCACAGGGGAACGGGGGAGCAGTACTTC
CDR3: CASSLNHRGTGEQYF

D: NA
size: NA
J: TRBJ2-2
V: TRBV3-1
DNA: TGTGCCAGCTCCTGGGCAGCTTCGAACACCGGGGAGCTGTTTTTT
CDR3: CASSWAASNTGELFF

D: NA
size: NA
J: TRBJ1-1
V: TRBV5-1
DNA: TGCGCCAGCAGCCTAGGACCGAGTAACACTGAAGCTTTCTTT
CDR3: CASSLGPSNTEAFF

D: TRBD1
size: NA
J: TRBJ1-4
V: TRBV30
DNA: TGTGCCTGGAGTCCAGGGGGAGAAAAACTGTTTTTT
CDR3: CAWSPGGEKLFF

D: TRBD1
size: NA
J: TRBJ2-7
V: TRBV30
DNA: TGTGCCTGGACCCCCCCCAGGGGGCCCTACGAGCAGTACTTC
CDR3: CAWTPPRGPYEQYF

D: NA
size: NA
J: TRBJ1-2
V: TRBV5-1
DNA: TGCGCCAGCAGCCGGGACGGCCGCACCTCCTATGGCTACACCTTC
CDR3: CASSRDGRTSYGYTF

D: TRBD2
size: NA
J: TRBJ2-2
V: TRBV12-3/TRBV12-4
DNA: TGTGCCAGGCCAGCGGGACGGGGGACGAACACCGGGGAGCTGTTTTTT
CDR3: CARPAGRGTNTGELFF

D: TRBD1
size: NA
J: TRBJ1-5
V: TRBV20-1
DNA: TGCAGTGCTAGAGGCGGCCAGGGGGGGCATCAGCCCCAGCATTTT
CDR3: CSARGGQGGHQPQHF

D: TRBD1
size: NA
J: TRBJ2-7
V: TRBV18
DNA: TGTGCCAGCTCACCAGTAGGGGGCAACGAGCAGTACTTC
CDR3: CASSPVGGNEQYF

D: NA
size: NA
J: TRBJ2-3
V: TRBV6-2/TRBV6-3
DNA: TGTGCCAGCAGTTACTACAGGGTTAGCACAGATACGCAGTATTTT
CDR3: CASSYYRVSTDTQYF

D: NA
size: NA
J: TRBJ2-3
V: TRBV7-2
DNA: TGTGCCAGCAGCCCCTGGAGGACCTACACAGATACGCAGTATTTT
CDR3: CASSPWRTYTDTQYF

D: TRBD2
size: NA
J: TRBJ2-1
V: TRBV20-1
DNA: TGCAGTGCAAGGACTAGCGGGTTCTACAATGAGCAGTTCTTC
CDR3: CSARTSGFYNEQFF

D: TRBD2
size: NA
J: TRBJ2-1
V: TRBV12-3/TRBV12-4
DNA: TGTGCCAGCGGCCCTAGCGGCTCTCCGGTGGGTGAGCAGTTCTTC
CDR3: CASGPSGSPVGEQFF

D: TRBD2
size: NA
J: TRBJ2-1
V: TRBV4-1
DNA: TGCGCCAGCAGCCAACCGACTAGCGGGATCCATGAGCAGTTCTTC
CDR3: CASSQPTSGIHEQFF

D: TRBD2
size: once
J: TRBJ2-7
V: TRBV11-2
DNA: TGTGCCAGCAGCTTCCCTCATACTAGCGGGGGGGCTGCGCAGTACTTC
CDR3: CASSFPHTSGGAAQYF

D: NA
size: few
J: TRBJ1-5
V: TRBV30
DNA: TGTGCCTGGAGTTCACAGGACAATCAGCCCCAGCATTTT
CDR3: CAWSSQDNQPQHF

D: TRBD1
size: NA
J: TRBJ2-1
V: TRBV19
DNA: TGTGCCAGTAGTATAGGGGACAGGGGCCAGTTCTTC
CDR3: CASSIGDRGQFF

D: TRBD2
size: NA
J: TRBJ2-5
V: TRBV7-7
DNA: TGTGCTAGCAGCTTGGGTAGCGGGAGGATCTCAGAGACCCAGTACTTC
CDR3: CASSLGSGRISETQYF

D: NA
size: NA
J: TRBJ1-5
V: TRBV12-3/TRBV12-4
DNA: TGTGCCAGCAGCGCCCTTCCTGGAGGGGGGGGTCAGCCCCAGCATTTT
CDR3: CASSALPGGGGQPQHF

D: NA
size: few
J: TRBJ2-5
V: TRBV4-1
DNA: TGCGCCAGCAGCCGAAAATCGGGCGGAAAACAAGAGACCCAGTACTTC
CDR3: CASSRKSGGKQETQYF

D: NA
size: once
J: TRBJ1-2
V: TRBV20-1
DNA: TGCAGTGCTAGGTTTGGGGGGGCCGCTGGCTACACCTTC
CDR3: CSARFGGAAGYTF

D: TRBD1
size: NA
J: TRBJ1-2
V: TRBV5-1
DNA: TGCGCCAGCAGCTTGGCCACCGGGACAGTAACCGGCTACACCTTC
CDR3: CASSLATGTVTGYTF

D: TRBD2
size: NA
J: TRBJ2-2
V: TRBV20-1
DNA: TGCAGTGCCCGATTTACGATCGGACTAGCGGGGGAGGGATCTAACACCGGGGAGCTGTTTTTT
CDR3: CSARFTIGLAGEGSNTGELFF

D: TRBD2
size: NA
J: TRBJ2-3
V: TRBV5-1
DNA: TGCGCCAGCAGCTTTCGACTAGCGGAGACCACAGATACGCAGTATTTT
CDR3: CASSFRLAETTDTQYF

D: NA
size: NA
J: TRBJ2-1
V: TRBV13
DNA: TGTGCCAGCAGCCCGGTACAGGGTTGGGTCAATGAGCAGTTCTTC
CDR3: CASSPVQGWVNEQFF

D: NA
size: once
J: TRBJ1-4
V: TRBV20-1
DNA: TGCAGTGCTAGCACAGATCCGTACTCAACTAATGAAAAACTGTTTTTT
CDR3: CSASTDPYSTNEKLFF

D: NA
size: NA
J: TRBJ2-7
V: TRBV18
DNA: TGTGCCAGCTCCCCTTCCGGGGGATGGGAAGAGCAGTACTTC
CDR3: CASSPSGGWEEQYF

D: NA
size: NA
J: TRBJ1-6
V: TRBV20-1
DNA: TGCAGTGCTAGAATGGCAGGGTCCCAAAATTCACCCCTCCACTTT
CDR3: CSARMAGSQNSPLHF

D: NA
size: NA
J: TRBJ2-7
V: TRBV30
DNA: TGTGCCTGGGGACTGGACAGCTACGAGCAGTACTTC
CDR3: CAWGLDSYEQYF

D: TRBD1
size: once
J: TRBJ2-1
V: TRBV27
DNA: TGTGCCAGCAGTCCTTACCGGGACAGGGGGCAGGGTGAGCAGTTCTTC
CDR3: CASSPYRDRGQGEQFF

D: NA
size: NA
J: TRBJ1-3
V: TRBV11-3
DNA: TGTGCCAGCAGCTTAGGAAGCGGGAACTACCTTTTT
CDR3: CASSLGSGNYLF

D: TRBD1
size: NA
J: TRBJ1-3
V: TRBV18
DNA: TGTGCCAGCTCACCATTCGACAGGGCGGACACCATATATTTT
CDR3: CASSPFDRADTIYF

D: TRBD2
size: NA
J: TRBJ2-1
V: TRBV20-1
DNA: TGCAGTGCTAGTAAAGGGACTAGCGGGACTTGGGAGCAGTTCTTC
CDR3: CSASKGTSGTWEQFF

D: TRBD1
size: NA
J: TRBJ1-2
V: TRBV20-1
DNA: TGCAGTGCTAGGAGGACAGGGGTAAATTATGGCTACACCTTC
CDR3: CSARRTGVNYGYTF

D: NA
size: NA
J: TRBJ1-1
V: TRBV7-6
DNA: TGTGCCAGCAGCCAAATCTCCGGGAACACTGAAGCTTTCTTT
CDR3: CASSQISGNTEAFF

D: NA
size: NA
J: TRBJ1-4
V: TRBV6-5
DNA: TGTGCCAGCAGTGAAACGAGGGCCACACAACTGTTTTTT
CDR3: CASSETRATQLFF

D: NA
size: NA
J: TRBJ1-1
V: TRBV12-3/TRBV12-4
DNA: TGTGCCAGCAGTTTTCGGGCAGGAATGAACACTGAAGCTTTCTTT
CDR3: CASSFRAGMNTEAFF

D: NA
size: NA
J: TRBJ1-2
V: TRBV20-1
DNA: TGCAGTGCTAGATTTAATTTCAGGGCCCAGGGCGTCGGCTACACCTTC
CDR3: CSARFNFRAQGVGYTF

D: NA
size: NA
J: TRBJ1-2
V: TRBV12-3/TRBV12-4
DNA: TGTGCCAGCAGTGCTGCCAGGTTCTATGGCTACACCTTC
CDR3: CASSAARFYGYTF

D: TRBD1
size: NA
J: TRBJ1-3
V: TRBV7-2
DNA: TGTGCCAGCAGCTTACAGACAGGGTCGACTGGAAACACCATATATTTT
CDR3: CASSLQTGSTGNTIYF

D: TRBD2
size: once
J: TRBJ2-1
V: TRBV4-3
DNA: TGCGCCAGCAGCGGGCGGACTAGCGGGAGCGGTGAGCAGTTCTTC
CDR3: CASSGRTSGSGEQFF

D: NA
size: NA
J: TRBJ1-3
V: TRBV18
DNA: TGTGCCAGCTCACCTTATTTGCAGAAGAAGGGCTCTGGAAACACCATATATTTT
CDR3: CASSPYLQKKGSGNTIYF